This T cell receptor (beta chain) was retrieved from a study of blood T cell repertoires in COVID-19. Sequencing was performed with immunoSEQ multiplex PCR; in TCRdb, only in-frame clones are kept and a portion is missing. The repertoire holds fewer than 200,000 clones, about four fifths seen once, with 9.5% to 15% in the top ten. All recovered Cohort 3 donors got two negative PCRs, got clearance, or saw symptom resolution. This clone came up once. The CDR3 contains 14 residues. Germline CDR1 LGHDT, CDR2 YNNKEL (reference sequence). Trimming removed 6 bases from V and 7 bases from J; junction bases left unmatched: 11.

Material for sequencing was PBMCs or T cells enriched from blood (not recorded which). The chain employs TRBV3-1 (or the pseudogene TRBV3-2) and TRBJ1-1, with 7 bases fitting TRBD1. The clonotype comes from a man aged 45-65 years who had recovered from COVID-19. CDR3 DNA: TGTGCCAGCAGTCGAACCACAGGGGTCGGTGAAGCTTTCTTT. Translation gives CASSRTTGVGEAFF.